What follows describes a single T cell receptor (beta chain). Its specificity is unknown. Trimming left V 2 bases short and J 2 bases short, with 10 bases between. CDR1 and CDR2 from the germline V gene are SGHRS and YFSETQ. The CDR3 is 14 residues long. Here immunoSEQ multiplex PCR was the method, and the copy in TCRdb shows in-frame clones only, minus some. This table has about 40,000 clones, about 90% appearing once. This sample is drawn from a study of graft-versus-host responses after intestinal transplantation. Regarding the study as a whole: Within allografts, high graft-versus-host to host-versus-graft clonal ratios were seen among patients with graft-donor T cell macrochimerism. GvH clonotypes were identified within recipient marrow, with a subset emerging first in ileum or blood.

The sample in question was PBMCs, obtained around 320 days after intestinal transplant. The chain links TRBV5-1 to TRBJ1-2, with a tentative D call TRBD1 (6 bases). The source is a human patient who received an intestinal transplant, so some T cells may come from the graft donor. The CDR3 coding sequence is TGCGCCAGCAGCTTCGGACAGACGAACTATGGCTACACCTTC. Translated: CASSFGQTNYGYTF.